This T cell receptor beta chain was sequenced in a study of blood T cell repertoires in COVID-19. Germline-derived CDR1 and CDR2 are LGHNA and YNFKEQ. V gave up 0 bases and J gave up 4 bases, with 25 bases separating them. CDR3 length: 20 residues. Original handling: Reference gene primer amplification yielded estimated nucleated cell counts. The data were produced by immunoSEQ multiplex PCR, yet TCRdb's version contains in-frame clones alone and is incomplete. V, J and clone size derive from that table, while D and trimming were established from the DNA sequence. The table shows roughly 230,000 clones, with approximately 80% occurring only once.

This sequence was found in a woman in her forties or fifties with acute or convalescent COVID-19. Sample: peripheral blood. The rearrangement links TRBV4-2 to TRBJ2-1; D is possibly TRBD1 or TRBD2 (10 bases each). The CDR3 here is CASSQDPTGGLAGGYNEQFF. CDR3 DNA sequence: TGTGCCAGCAGCCAAGATCCGACAGGGGGCTTAGCGGGAGGTTACAATGAGCAGTTCTTC.